The 10 T cell receptor beta chains given below trace back to one sample, sequenced in a study of cytomegalovirus exposure and HLA in healthy donors. PCR used 60 Vbeta primers and 13 Jbeta primers. Here immunoSEQ multiplex PCR was the method, and the copy in TCRdb shows in-frame clones only, minus some. Among roughly 200,000 clones listed, around 88% were seen once. The sequenced sample was PBMCs. Receptors were obtained from a man aged 35 to 55 in good health and CMV-seropositive.

The rearrangement joins TRBV7-6 to TRBJ1-4, with 9 positions matching TRBD1. With 5 bases clipped from V and 0 bases from J, the junction kept 10 bases outside the gene matches. The CDR3 sequence is 18 residues long. The germline CDR1 and CDR2 sequences are SGHVS and FNYEAQ. The CDR3 nucleotides are TGTGCCAGCAGCGGGGACAGGGAAAGGAGAGCAACTAATGAAAAACTGTTTTTT. Its protein product is CASSGDRERRATNEKLFF.

The chain joins TRBV6-5 to TRBJ2-7; 10 bases match TRBD1. The junction had 6 bases not matched to a gene; V was cut back by 6 bases and J by 4 bases. Germline V gives CDR1 MNHEY, CDR2 SVGAGI. There are 14 residues in the CDR3. CDR3 residues: CASSRQGAGYEQYF. The CDR3 bases are TGTGCCAGCAGCCGACAGGGGGCGGGGTACGAGCAGTACTTC.

V gene TRBV9 combines with J gene TRBJ2-7, with a weak D call TRBD2 (5 bases). The CDR3 spans 13 residues. Germline-derived CDR1 and CDR2 are SGDLS and YYNGEE. V was clipped by 0 bases and J by 6 bases, with 10 bases between them. The CDR3 nucleotides read TGTGCCAGCAGCGTAGGGGGTAGCGCCGAGCAGTACTTC. The encoded protein is CASSVGGSAEQYF.

V gene TRBV4-3 combines with J gene TRBJ1-4; D remains unclear. The CDR3 is 15 amino acids. The germline CDR1 and CDR2 sequences are LGHNA and YSLEER. Trimming removed 1 base from V and 7 bases from J, with 13 bases in between. This CDR3 is CASSQAGLHSEKLFF. As DNA, the CDR3 is TGCGCCAGCAGCCAAGCGGGGTTGCATAGTGAAAAACTGTTTTTT.

The chain recombines TRBV11-2 with TRBJ1-1; TRBD1 might be the D (5 bases). The CDR3 is 16 amino acids. Germline loops: CDR1 SGHAT, CDR2 FQNNGV. V was shortened by 1 base and J by 5 bases, with 17 bases between the two germline ends. CDR3 nucleotide sequence: TGTGCCAGCAGCTTAGCGAAAGGGGTAGGTCGAACTGAAGCTTTCTTT. Its protein product is CASSLAKGVGRTEAFF.

The chain couples TRBV11-3 to TRBJ1-6; the match to TRBD1 covers 8 bases. Trimming at V came to 5 bases and at J to 7 bases, leaving 10 bases not matched to a gene. Germline V lookup: CDR1 SGHNT, CDR2 YENEEA. There are 16 residues in the CDR3. The CDR3: CASSPQGATPNSPLHF. CDR3 nucleotides: TGTGCCAGCAGCCCTCAGGGGGCTACCCCCAATTCACCCCTCCACTTT.

This sequence joins TRBV7-3 and TRBJ2-5, with 7 nucleotides matching TRBD2. The germline CDR1 and CDR2 sequences are SGHTA and FQGTGA. The ends lost 5 bases at V and 5 bases at J; junction bases unmatched: 11. The CDR3 consists of 15 residues. CDR3: CASSPTGGGRETQYF. CDR3 coding DNA: TGTGCCAGCAGCCCCACCGGGGGAGGGCGGGAGACCCAGTACTTC.

This clone was recorded once. The CDR3, as DNA: TGTGCCAGCAGCAGAGTACAGGGAGTCTACGAGCAGTACTTC. Its translation is CASSRVQGVYEQYF. V is TRBV7-8 and J is TRBJ2-7, with a possible D match to TRBD1 (6 bases). The V gene's germline CDR1 is SGHVS and CDR2 FQNEAQ. The V end was cut by 5 bases, the J end by 3 bases, with 14 bases between. The CDR3 sequence is 14 residues long. The whole variable domain, remainder taken from reference TRBV7-8 and TRBJ2-7, is GAGVSQSPRYKVAKRGQDVALRCDPISGHVSLFWYQQALGQGPEFLTYFQNEAQLDKSGLPSDRFFAERPEGSVSTLKIQRTQQEDSAVYLCASSRVQGVYEQYFGPGTRLTVT.

CDR3 DNA sequence: TGTGCCAGCAGGCCACAGCTGTATGAAAACACCATATATTTT. Residues: CASRPQLYENTIYF. The chain joins TRBV6-5 to TRBJ1-3; D not certain. The CDR3 extends over 14 amino acids. Trimming removed 6 bases from V and 6 bases from J, with 15 bases in between. CDR1 and CDR2 (germline): MNHEY, SVGAGI.

This chain connects TRBV5-5 to TRBJ2-7, with 8 positions matching TRBD1. Germline V gene sequence: CDR1 SGHKS, CDR2 YYEKEE (reference sequence). Trimming removed 4 bases from V and 4 bases from J; junction bases left unmatched: 10. The CDR3 sequence is 15 residues long. CDR3 sequence: CASSQATDRAYEQYF. The CDR3 nucleotides read TGTGCCAGCAGCCAAGCGACGGACAGGGCTTACGAGCAGTACTTC.